One sample yielded the 9 T cell receptor beta chains listed below, sequenced in a study of identical twins. MiXCR, run by TCRdb on the 5' RACE reads, gives a single entry per CDR3 protein. Of 270,000 or so distinct CDR3 sequences listed, approximately 8.3% were seen once; the top ten hold less than 4%. These same records also appear under a second study, on yellow fever vaccine responses in identical twins.

Sequenced material: CD8+ T cells sorted from blood. These receptors all stem from a young woman in good health.

This clonotype was observed a handful of times. V usage is TRBV30 and J usage is TRBJ2-1; 8 positions match TRBD1. The V gene's germline CDR1 is GTSNPN and CDR2 SVGIG (reference sequence). The J segment lost 10 bases and the V segment lost 2 bases, leaving 10 bases of the junction unmatched. The CDR3 has 14 amino acids. CDR3 nucleotides: TGTGCCTGGAGTTTGTTCCAGGGGGCATGGGAGCAGTTCTTC. The encoded protein is CAWSLFQGAWEQFF.

A few counts support this clonotype. V is TRBV29-1 and J is TRBJ2-1, with 13 bases matching TRBD2. CDR1 is SQVTM, CDR2 ANQGSEA, per germline. The J segment lost 7 bases and the V segment lost 7 bases, leaving 13 bases of the junction unmatched. The CDR3 loop spans 16 amino acids. The CDR3: CSGHPFTSGGGNEQFF. CDR3 coding DNA: TGCAGCGGGCACCCCTTCACTAGCGGGGGGGGGAATGAGCAGTTCTTC.

V and J are TRBV3-1 and TRBJ1-1; D may be TRBD1 (5 bases). Trimming stripped 1 base from V and 1 base from J, with 16 bases between. CDR3 length: 17 residues. Germline loops: CDR1 LGHDT, CDR2 YNNKEL (reference sequence). As DNA, the CDR3 is TGTGCCAGCAGCCAAGCAAAAGGAACGAGGGGGAACACTGAAGCTTTCTTT. Translating gives CASSQAKGTRGNTEAFF.

In its sample, this clonotype was seen many times. The V gene is TRBV28, the J gene TRBJ2-4; 8 nucleotides match TRBD2. This CDR3 contains 12 residues. Per germline, CDR1 MDHEN and CDR2 SYDVKM. V gave up 4 bases and J gave up 16 bases; unmatched junction bases: 9. The CDR3 protein is CASSSLSGSPYF. The CDR3 DNA sequence: TGTGCCAGCAGTTCTTTAAGCGGGAGCCCTTACTTC.

This clonotype was observed a handful of times. The V and J genes are TRBV29-1 and TRBJ1-4, with TRBD1 as a possible D gene (5 bases). The CDR3 sequence is 12 residues long. The V end was cut by 6 bases, the J end by 6 bases, with 11 bases between. Per germline, CDR1 SQVTM and CDR2 ANQGSEA. CDR3 DNA sequence: TGCAGCGTCTACTCGACAGATGAAAAACTGTTTTTT. It specifies CSVYSTDEKLFF.

This clonotype showed up many times. For the CDR3, the DNA is TGTGCCAGCAGCCTCCGAAGGGAGCCCCACCAGTACTTC. Amino acids: CASSLRREPHQYF. The gene calls are TRBV3-1 and TRBJ2-5; a weak D match, TRBD2 (5 bases). V was cut by 4 bases and J by 10 bases, with 16 bases left in between. CDR1 and CDR2 from the germline V gene are LGHDT and YNNKEL (reference sequence). CDR3 length: 13 residues.

V and J are TRBV24-1 and TRBJ2-5; D gene uncertain. V was trimmed by 3 bases and J by 5 bases, leaving 12 bases between them. The CDR3 covers 14 residues. CDR1 is KGHDR, CDR2 SFDVKD, per germline. CDR3 amino acids: CATSDGTPEETQYF. CDR3 sequence (DNA): TGTGCCACCAGTGATGGTACCCCCGAGGAGACCCAGTACTTC.

This chain uses TRBV6-1 with TRBJ1-4, with D maybe TRBD1 (5 bases). Germline-derived CDR1 and CDR2 are MNHNS and SASEGT. The V gene lost 5 bases and the J gene lost 2 bases, with 12 bases spanning the gap. The CDR3 is made up of 15 amino acids. CDR3 loop: CASSRGGPTNEKLFF. CDR3 sequence (DNA): TGTGCCAGCAGTCGCGGGGGACCGACTAATGAAAAACTGTTTTTT.

The chain couples TRBV11-2 to TRBJ2-1, with 8 positions matching TRBD2. Germline-derived CDR1 and CDR2 are SGHAT and FQNNGV. V was clipped by 1 base and J by 0 bases; unmatched bases: 11. The CDR3 runs to 19 residues. CDR3 DNA: TGTGCCAGCAGCTTAGGGTTGCTAGCGGGCGTCAGCTCCTACAATGAGCAGTTCTTC. This encodes CASSLGLLAGVSSYNEQFF.